This is a list of T cell receptor beta chains from one sample in a study of cytomegalovirus exposure and HLA in healthy donors. Clones were sequenced by immunoSEQ multiplex PCR, and TCRdb holds only the in-frame ones, with some missing. The sample carries 150,000 to 200,000 clones, around three quarters recorded once. The specimen was PBMCs. The origin of the receptors is a woman aged 30 to 39 in good health and CMV-seropositive. The CDR3 runs from the conserved cysteine through the conserved F or W. D genes are given only for firm matches. Clone size appears in some rows only: once, few, many, or a class for an expanded clone.

cdr3_aa cdr3_nt d_call clone_size j_call v_call
CASSDRGARNEKLFF TGTGCCAGCAGTGACAGGGGGGCGAGGAATGAAAAACTGTTTTTT TRBD1 - TRBJ1-4 TRBV14
CAWSYSNQPQHF TGTGCCTGGAGTTATAGCAATCAGCCCCAGCATTTT - - TRBJ1-5 TRBV30
CASRGQETQYF TGTGCCTCTAGGGGTCAAGAGACCCAGTACTTC - - TRBJ2-5 TRBV30
CASIGRAWEGNQPQHF TGTGCCAGTATAGGTAGGGCCTGGGAGGGCAATCAGCCCCAGCATTTT - - TRBJ1-5 TRBV19
CASSIEGHVSNISPQHF TGTGCCAGTAGTATAGAGGGACACGTAAGTAATATCAGCCCCCAGCATTTT - - TRBJ1-5 TRBV19
CSVEAGTEKLFF TGCAGCGTTGAGGCAGGGACAGAAAAACTGTTTTTT - few TRBJ1-4 TRBV29-1
CASRADQETQYF TGTGCCAGCAGAGCGGATCAAGAGACCCAGTACTTC - once TRBJ2-5 TRBV2
CASSFRENTEAFF TGCGCCAGCAGCTTTCGGGAGAACACTGAAGCTTTCTTT - few TRBJ1-1 TRBV5-1
CASSFSGMAGNEQFF TGTGCCAGCAGCTTCTCAGGGATGGCAGGTAATGAGCAGTTCTTC - few TRBJ2-1 TRBV7-2
CASTPLAGGASYNEQFF TGTGCCAGCACTCCACTAGCGGGAGGGGCCTCCTACAATGAGCAGTTCTTC TRBD2 once TRBJ2-1 TRBV28
CASSEGQGSSYEQYF TGCGCCAGCAGCGAGGGACAGGGGAGCTCCTACGAGCAGTACTTC TRBD1 few TRBJ2-7 TRBV5-1
CASSGSGNSYEQYF TGTGCCAGCAGTGGATCCGGGAACTCCTACGAGCAGTACTTC - - TRBJ2-7 TRBV6-1
CASSQGTSRVYEQYF TGCGCCAGCAGCCAAGGGACTAGCCGAGTCTACGAGCAGTACTTC TRBD2 - TRBJ2-7 TRBV4-1
CASRGLAGDEQFF TGTGCCAGCCGCGGACTAGCGGGAGATGAGCAGTTCTTC TRBD2 - TRBJ2-1 TRBV7-2
CASSPSGRTYEQYF TGTGCCAGCTCACCAAGCGGGAGAACATACGAGCAGTACTTC TRBD2 - TRBJ2-7 TRBV18
CASSKGRSYEQYF TGTGCCAGCAGCAAGGGGCGCTCCTACGAGCAGTACTTC - - TRBJ2-7 TRBV7-9
CASSGGRASNEKLFF TGTGCCAGCAGTGGTGGCAGGGCTTCTAATGAAAAACTGTTTTTT - - TRBJ1-4 TRBV2
CASSIGQEPYGYTF TGTGCCAGCAGCATCGGACAGGAACCCTATGGCTACACCTTC TRBD1 - TRBJ1-2 TRBV11-3
CASSLGTGYEQYF TGCGCCAGCAGCCTAGGGACAGGGTACGAGCAGTACTTC TRBD1 - TRBJ2-7 TRBV4-3
CASSPPPGFTVSESSYEQYF TGTGCCAGCAGCCCCCCCCCAGGGTTCACAGTAAGCGAGAGCTCCTACGAGCAGTACTTC - few TRBJ2-7 TRBV28
CASSQNRFYEQYF TGCGCCAGCAGCCAAAACAGGTTCTACGAGCAGTACTTC - once TRBJ2-7 TRBV4-1
CSTRDNSYEQYF TGCAGCACCCGGGACAACTCCTACGAGCAGTACTTC - once TRBJ2-7 TRBV29-1
CAISESSPGTGFKAQFF TGTGCCATCAGTGAGTCCTCACCTGGCACGGGATTTAAGGCGCAGTTCTTC - - TRBJ2-1 TRBV10-3
CASRGGGAKSTDTQYF TGCGCCAGCAGGGGCGGGGGGGCGAAAAGCACAGATACGCAGTATTTT TRBD2 - TRBJ2-3 TRBV5-1
CASGGGLDTDTQYF TGTGCCAGTGGGGGAGGACTAGATACAGATACGCAGTATTTT TRBD2 - TRBJ2-3 TRBV28
CAWSVGHSGNTIYF TGTGCCTGGAGTGTGGGGCACTCTGGAAACACCATATATTTT - - TRBJ1-3 TRBV30
CASSFGQGAYNEQFF TGCGCCAGCAGCTTCGGACAGGGGGCTTACAATGAGCAGTTCTTC TRBD1 - TRBJ2-1 TRBV5-1
CASSVDGGYGYTF TGTGCCAGCAGCGTAGATGGAGGCTATGGCTACACCTTC - - TRBJ1-2 TRBV9
CASSPGTGMTDTQYF TGTGCCAGCAGCCCAGGGACAGGGATGACAGATACGCAGTATTTT TRBD1 - TRBJ2-3 TRBV7-3